The 25 T cell receptor beta chains given below trace back to one sample, sequenced in a study of CD8+ T cells in alopecia areata. cDNA reverse transcribed from extracted RNA served as the sequencing template. TCRdb keeps only in-frame clones here, not all; method: immunoSEQ multiplex PCR. The profile shows fewer than 200,000 clones, around 64% of them singletons. Sequences were derived from CD8+ T cells sorted from blood, sampled at week 0. The receptor source for this set is a human donor with alopecia areata.

The V call is TRBV11-2, the J call TRBJ1-1, with D unclear. V lost 4 bases and J lost 2, with 2 bases in between. Germline CDR1 reads SGHAT; CDR2 reads FQNNGV. The length of the CDR3 is 11 residues. CDR3 region: CASSSNTEAFF. The CDR3 bases are TGTGCCAGCAGCTCCAACACTGAAGCTTTCTTT.

This clone occurred a few times. The chain recombines TRBV29-1 with TRBJ2-5, with 8 nucleotides matching TRBD2. V gave up 8 bases and J gave up 0 bases; unmatched junction bases: 20. The CDR3 runs to 18 residues. In germline, CDR1 is SQVTM, CDR2 ANQGSEA. This CDR3 is CSSSSGGGLPSNQETQYF. The DNA for the CDR3 is TGCAGCTCCTCCTCCGGGGGGGGACTTCCGTCCAACCAAGAGACCCAGTACTTC.

The J gene is TRBJ2-5, the V gene TRBV7-9; D assignment may be TRBD1 or TRBD2 (5 bases each). Germline values: CDR1 SEHNR, CDR2 FQNEAQ (reference sequence). The CDR3 spans 14 residues. V lost 5 bases and J lost 0, with 10 bases in between. The CDR3 nucleotides are TGTGCCAGCAGCCTGGGGACCAACCAAGAGACCCAGTACTTC. It yields the protein CASSLGTNQETQYF. Full variable domain (outside the CDR3, taken from reference TRBV7-9 and TRBJ2-5): DTGVSQNPRHKITKRGQNVTFRCDPISEHNRLYWYRQTLGQGPEFLTYFQNEAQLEKSRLLSDRFSAERPKGSFSTLEIQRTEQGDSAMYLCASSLGTNQETQYFGPGTRLLVL.

The V call is TRBV5-1, the J call TRBJ2-7; a possible D gene is TRBD1 (6 bases). The CDR3 has 13 amino acids. Germline values: CDR1 SGHRS, CDR2 YFSETQ. With 3 bases removed from V and 5 bases from J, the gap between germline ends came to 12 bases. CDR3 in DNA: TGCGCCAGCAGCTGGACAGAGTACCACGAGCAGTACTTC. It yields the protein CASSWTEYHEQYF.

The V call is TRBV13, the J call TRBJ2-3; the match to TRBD2 covers 11 bases. V lost 4 bases and J lost 4; bases outside the gene matches: 10. Germline assignment: CDR1 PRHDT and CDR2 FYEKMQ (reference sequence). CDR3 length: 17 amino acids. In nucleotides, the CDR3 is TGTGCCAGCAGCTCCGCTGCCGGGACTAGCGGCGCAGATACGCAGTATTTT. Translation gives CASSSAAGTSGADTQYF.

This clone has only a few counts. The chain links TRBV5-5 to TRBJ1-6; no clear D. V lost 4 bases, J lost 15 bases, and 14 bases lay in between. The germline V gene encodes CDR1 SGHKS and CDR2 YYEKEE (reference sequence). The CDR3 is made up of 12 amino acids. CDR3 protein: CASSIPHEVLHF. As DNA, the CDR3 is TGTGCCAGCAGCATCCCCCATGAGGTCCTCCACTTT.

The chain recombines TRBV30 with TRBJ2-5; 15 bases line up with TRBD2. The CDR3 contains 16 residues. J lost 5 bases, V lost 3 bases, and 7 bases had no gene match. From germline, CDR1 is GTSNPN and CDR2 SVGIG (reference sequence). CDR3 residues: CAWSPGLAGGMETQYF. In DNA, the CDR3 is TGTGCCTGGAGCCCTGGACTAGCGGGGGGGATGGAGACCCAGTACTTC.

This rearrangement joins TRBV4-1 to TRBJ2-2; 10 positions agree with TRBD1. The CDR3 runs 15 residues. CDR1 is MGHRA and CDR2 is YSYEKL in the germline V gene. V gave up 1 base and J gave up 7 bases; unmatched junction bases: 3. DNA for the CDR3: TGCGCCAGCAGCCAAGCGACAGGGGGCAACGGGGAGCTGTTTTTT. Translation gives CASSQATGGNGELFF.

Only a few counts were recorded for this clone. The chain recombines TRBV19 with TRBJ1-3, with D tentatively TRBD1 (5 bases). Trimming took 5 bases from V and 9 from J, leaving 14 bases between them. Germline assignment: CDR1 LNHDA and CDR2 SQIVND (reference sequence). This CDR3 comprises 13 residues. In DNA, the CDR3 is TGTGCCAGTAGTTCATCAGGGTTCCGCACCATATATTTT. Translated, it gives CASSSSGFRTIYF.

This clone has more than one count but fewer than ten. The rearrangement uses TRBV29-1 and TRBJ2-7, with a possible D match to TRBD2 (5 bases). Looked up from germline, CDR1 is SQVTM and CDR2 is ANQGSEA. Deletions cut 3 bases from V and 1 base from J, with 10 bases between. CDR3 size: 13 residues. The CDR3 nucleotides are TGCAGCGTTGAGACTACAGTTTCCTACGAGCAGTACTTC. Translation gives CSVETTVSYEQYF.

The V call is TRBV28, the J call TRBJ2-7, with 8 bases that match TRBD1. The J segment lost 3 bases and the V segment lost 6 bases, leaving 7 bases of the junction unmatched. CDR3 length: 14 residues. Germline CDR1 MDHEN, CDR2 SYDVKM. CDR3 coding DNA: TGTGCCAGCAGGATCCAGGGGGCGAACTACGAGCAGTACTTC. As protein: CASRIQGANYEQYF.

The chain recombines TRBV5-6 with TRBJ2-7, with no clear D. Trimming took 3 bases from V and 7 from J, leaving 14 bases between them. This CDR3 comprises 13 residues. Looked up from germline, CDR1 is SGHDT and CDR2 is YYEEEE. The CDR3 coding sequence is TGTGCCAGCAGCTCCGGATCCCCGGAGGAGCAGTACTTC. Translation: CASSSGSPEEQYF.

This chain joins TRBV19 and TRBJ1-1; TRBD1 might be the D (6 bases). The CDR3 runs 15 residues. Germline V gene data show CDR1 as LNHDA and CDR2 as SQIVND (reference sequence). V was shortened by 5 bases and J by 3 bases, with 16 bases between the two germline ends. The CDR3 reads CASSPHWTAHTEAFF. CDR3 in DNA: TGTGCCAGTAGTCCTCACTGGACAGCCCACACTGAAGCTTTCTTT.

This chain joins TRBV13 and TRBJ1-6, with D possibly being TRBD1 (5 bases). Germline lookup yields CDR1 PRHDT and CDR2 FYEKMQ (reference sequence). CDR3 length: 16 residues. V shed 0 bases and J shed 6 bases, with 12 bases lying between them. The CDR3 loop reads CASSLGLGLLNSPLHF. DNA for the CDR3: TGTGCCAGCAGCTTAGGTTTGGGACTTCTTAATTCACCCCTCCACTTT.

This chain links TRBV2 with TRBJ2-1; D unclear. Trimming removed 3 bases at V and 8 bases at J, with 11 bases between. The CDR3 runs 13 residues. Germline V gene data show CDR1 as SNHLY and CDR2 as FYNNEI. The CDR3 DNA is TGTGCCAGCAGTGACGGTCGGGCTTATGAGCAGTTCTTC. It encodes CASSDGRAYEQFF.

The CDR3 sequence: CASSLAGDYYNEQFF. CDR3 sequence (DNA): TGTGCCAGCAGCTTGGCAGGGGATTACTACAATGAGCAGTTCTTC. This rearrangement joins TRBV5-6 to TRBJ2-1; TRBD1 might be the D (6 bases). V was trimmed by 0 bases and J by 3 bases, leaving 10 bases between them. Germline V gene lookup returns CDR1 SGHDT and CDR2 YYEEEE. This CDR3 is built from 15 residues. Full variable domain (remainder filled in from reference TRBV5-6 and TRBJ2-1): DAGVTQSPTHLIKTRGQQVTLRCSPKSGHDTVSWYQQALGQGPQFIFQYYEEEERQRGNFPDRFSGHQFPNYSSELNVNALLLGDSALYLCASSLAGDYYNEQFFGPGTRLTVL.

This clone was recorded a few times. The rearrangement links TRBV10-1 to TRBJ2-1, with 7 nucleotides matching TRBD1. The J segment lost 8 bases and the V segment lost 0 bases, leaving 7 bases of the junction unmatched. The CDR3 is 15 amino acids. Germline values: CDR1 WNHNN, CDR2 SYGVQD (reference sequence). This chain's CDR3 is CASSESIQGFDEQFF. As DNA, the CDR3 is TGCGCCAGCAGTGAGTCAATACAGGGGTTCGATGAGCAGTTCTTC.

J is TRBJ2-1 and V is TRBV30, with D maybe TRBD1 (6 bases). CDR1 GTSNPN and CDR2 SVGIG come from the germline V gene (reference sequence). CDR3 size: 14 residues. V lost 2 bases to trimming and J lost 5 bases, with 13 bases between them. The CDR3 DNA reads as TGTGCCTGGAGTTCAGGGGCCGGGGACAATGAGCAGTTCTTC. Protein: CAWSSGAGDNEQFF.

This clone was seen only once. This rearrangement joins TRBV7-8 to TRBJ1-5; D is unresolved. V was shortened by 0 bases and J by 9 bases, with 18 bases between the two germline ends. CDR1 is SGHVS, CDR2 FQNEAQ, per germline. The CDR3 length is 16 residues. This CDR3 is CASSLAGVSEPPPQHF. The CDR3 nucleotides read TGTGCCAGCAGCTTAGCCGGGGTTAGCGAACCTCCGCCCCAGCATTTT.

The gene calls are TRBV15 and TRBJ2-3; D is undetermined. Looked up from germline, CDR1 is LNHNV and CDR2 is YYDKDF (reference sequence). The CDR3 length is 15 residues. Trimming took 0 bases from V and 5 from J, leaving 12 bases between them. The CDR3 DNA follows: TGTGCCACCAGCAGAGATTCCAGCCCCGGAGATACGCAGTATTTT. It translates to CATSRDSSPGDTQYF. The full variable domain, with the rest looked up from reference TRBV15 and TRBJ2-3, is DAMVIQNPRYQVTQFGKPVTLSCSQTLNHNVMYWYQQKSSQAPKLLFHYYDKDFNNEADTPDNFQSRRPNTSFCFLDIRSPGLGDTAMYLCATSRDSSPGDTQYFGPGTRLTVL.

V is TRBV19 and J is TRBJ1-5; TRBD1 matches at 11 bases. The CDR3 runs to 15 residues. Trimming at V came to 5 bases and at J to 4 bases, leaving 4 bases not matched to a gene. Germline V gives CDR1 LNHDA, CDR2 SQIVND (reference sequence). The CDR3 DNA is TGTGCCAGTAGTGCCGGGACAGGGGGTAATCAGCCCCAGCATTTT. The encoded protein is CASSAGTGGNQPQHF.

This chain uses TRBV30 with TRBJ2-1, with D possibly TRBD2 on 6 matching bases. Germline V gene data show CDR1 as GTSNPN and CDR2 as SVGIG (reference sequence). Trimming left V 5 bases short and J 3 bases short, with 14 bases between. The CDR3 has 14 residues. CDR3 in DNA: TGTGCCTGGGTAGAGGTAGCGGACTACAATGAGCAGTTCTTC. Translation: CAWVEVADYNEQFF.

In its sample, this clone was seen once. This CDR3 is CASSFYGLAGEETQYF. The CDR3 nucleotides are TGCGCCAGCAGCTTTTACGGACTAGCGGGGGAAGAGACCCAGTACTTC. The chain carries TRBV5-1 and TRBJ2-5, with 13 nucleotides matching TRBD2. V lost 2 bases, J lost 3 bases, and 4 bases stayed unmatched. CDR3 length: 16 amino acids. The germline V gene has CDR1 SGHRS and CDR2 YFSETQ.

CDR3 DNA sequence: TGTGCCAGCAGCCCACGAACGGGGGAAATTGAAAAACTGTTTTTT. This gives the protein CASSPRTGEIEKLFF. V gene TRBV7-6 combines with J gene TRBJ1-4, with a possible D match to TRBD1 (5 bases). The germline V gene has CDR1 SGHVS and CDR2 FNYEAQ. The CDR3 length is 15 residues. Trimming took off 5 bases at V and 7 bases at J, with 17 bases between the two ends.

The chain links TRBV5-1 to TRBJ2-7; D is undetermined. Trimming removed 1 base at V and 2 bases at J, with 7 bases between. Germline CDR1 is SGHRS and CDR2 is YFSETQ. The CDR3 length is 13 residues. The CDR3, as DNA: TGCGCCAGCAGCTTGTACGGAACCTACGAGCAGTACTTC. Its translation is CASSLYGTYEQYF.